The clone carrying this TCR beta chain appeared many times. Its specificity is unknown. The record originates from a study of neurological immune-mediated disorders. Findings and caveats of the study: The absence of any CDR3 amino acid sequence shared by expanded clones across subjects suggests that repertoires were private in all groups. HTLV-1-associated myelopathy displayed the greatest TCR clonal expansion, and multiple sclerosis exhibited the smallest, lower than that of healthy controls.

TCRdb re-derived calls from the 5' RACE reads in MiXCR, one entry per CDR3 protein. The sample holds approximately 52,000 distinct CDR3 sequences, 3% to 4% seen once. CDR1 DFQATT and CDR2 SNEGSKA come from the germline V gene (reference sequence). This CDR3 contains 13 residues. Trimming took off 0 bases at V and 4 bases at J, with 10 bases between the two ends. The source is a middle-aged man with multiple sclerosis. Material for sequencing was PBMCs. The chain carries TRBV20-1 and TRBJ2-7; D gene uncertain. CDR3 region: CSARDPPTYEQYF. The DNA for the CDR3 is TGCAGTGCTAGAGATCCCCCGACGTACGAGCAGTACTTC.